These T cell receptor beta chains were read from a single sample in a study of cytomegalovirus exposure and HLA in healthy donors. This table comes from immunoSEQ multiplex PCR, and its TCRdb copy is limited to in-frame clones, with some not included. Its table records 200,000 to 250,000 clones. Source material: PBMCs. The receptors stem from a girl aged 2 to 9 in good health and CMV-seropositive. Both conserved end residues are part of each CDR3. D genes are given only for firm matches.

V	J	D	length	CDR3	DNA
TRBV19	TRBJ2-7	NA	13	CASSPQRDYEQYF	TGTGCCAGTAGTCCCCAGAGGGATTACGAGCAGTACTTC
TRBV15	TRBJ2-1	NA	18	CATSSLTVRASSYNEQFF	TGTGCCACCAGCAGCCTCACTGTGAGGGCCAGCTCCTACAATGAGCAGTTCTTC
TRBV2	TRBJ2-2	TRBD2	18	CASSEAKGLATNTGELFF	TGTGCCAGCAGTGAAGCGAAAGGACTAGCTACGAACACCGGGGAGCTGTTTTTT
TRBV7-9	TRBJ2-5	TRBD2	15	CASSDPREAFETQYF	TGTGCCAGCAGTGATCCCCGGGAGGCCTTTGAGACCCAGTACTTC
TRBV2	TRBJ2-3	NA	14	CASSEGPSTDTQYF	TGTGCCAGCAGTGAGGGGCCAAGCACAGATACGCAGTATTTT
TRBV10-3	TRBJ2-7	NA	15	CAISGGTNWGGEQYF	TGTGCCATCAGTGGCGGGACAAATTGGGGGGGCGAGCAGTACTTC
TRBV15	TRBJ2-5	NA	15	CATSRGRDSDETQYF	TGTGCCACCAGCAGAGGCAGGGATTCGGACGAGACCCAGTACTTC
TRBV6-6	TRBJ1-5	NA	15	CASRSTGDRDQPQHF	TGTGCCAGCAGGTCGACAGGCGATAGGGACCAGCCCCAGCATTTT
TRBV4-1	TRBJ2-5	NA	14	CASSQGAFQETQYF	TGCGCCAGCAGCCAGGGGGCCTTCCAAGAGACCCAGTACTTC
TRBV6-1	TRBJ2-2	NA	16	CASSEQNRANTGELFF	TGTGCCAGCAGTGAGCAGAACAGGGCGAACACCGGGGAGCTGTTTTTT
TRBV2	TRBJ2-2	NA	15	CASSVGVGGDGELFF	TGTGCCAGCAGTGTGGGGGTCGGGGGAGACGGGGAGCTGTTTTTT
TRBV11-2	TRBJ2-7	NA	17	CASSLALRTADTYEQYF	TGTGCCAGCAGCTTAGCCCTCCGGACAGCCGACACCTACGAGCAGTACTTC
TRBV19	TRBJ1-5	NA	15	CASSIPGGGDQPQHF	TGTGCCAGTAGTATCCCCGGGGGAGGCGATCAGCCCCAGCATTTT
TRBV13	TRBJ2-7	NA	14	CASSLAGGVYEQYF	TGTGCCAGCAGCTTAGCTGGAGGAGTATACGAGCAGTACTTC
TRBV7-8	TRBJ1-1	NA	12	CASTLQGTEAFF	TGTGCCAGCACACTCCAGGGGACTGAAGCTTTCTTT
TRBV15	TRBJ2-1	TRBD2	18	CATNSFGGTSGRDDEQFF	TGTGCCACCAACTCCTTCGGCGGGACTAGCGGGAGGGACGATGAGCAGTTCTTC
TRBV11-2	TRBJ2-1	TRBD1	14	CASSSGQLYNEQFF	TGTGCCAGCAGCTCGGGACAGCTCTACAATGAGCAGTTCTTC
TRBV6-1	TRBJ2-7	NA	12	CASRLSTFEQYF	TGTGCCAGCAGGCTTTCCACTTTCGAGCAGTACTTC
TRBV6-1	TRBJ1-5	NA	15	CASSPEEYSNQPQHF	TGTGCCAGCAGTCCCGAGGAATATAGCAATCAGCCCCAGCATTTT
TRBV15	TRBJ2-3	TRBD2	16	CATSRDYRDYTDTQYF	TGTGCCACCAGCAGAGATTACCGGGACTACACAGATACGCAGTATTTT
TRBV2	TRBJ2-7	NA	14	CASSEASVPYEQYF	TGTGCCAGCAGTGAGGCTAGCGTGCCCTACGAGCAGTACTTC
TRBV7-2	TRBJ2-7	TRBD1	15	CASSDRGLGGYEQYF	TGTGCCAGCAGCGACAGGGGGCTCGGGGGCTACGAGCAGTACTTC
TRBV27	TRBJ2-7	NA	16	CASSLSSPANYYEQYF	TGTGCCAGCAGTTTATCGTCGCCAGCCAACTACTACGAGCAGTACTTC
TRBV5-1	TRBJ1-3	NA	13	CASKQDSGNTIYF	TGCGCCAGTAAACAGGACTCTGGAAACACCATATATTTT
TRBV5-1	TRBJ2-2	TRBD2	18	CASSAGLALREVTGELFF	TGCGCCAGCAGCGCGGGACTAGCCCTCCGGGAGGTTACCGGGGAGCTGTTTTTT
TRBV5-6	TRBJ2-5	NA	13	CASSGGTLETQYF	TGTGCCAGCAGCGGGGGGACTCTAGAGACCCAGTACTTC
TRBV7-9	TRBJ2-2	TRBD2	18	CASSSRLAGTANTGELFF	TGTGCCAGCAGCTCCCGACTAGCGGGAACCGCGAACACCGGGGAGCTGTTTTTT
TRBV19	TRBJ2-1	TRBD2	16	CASSTEGLAVYNEQFF	TGTGCCAGTAGTACCGAGGGACTAGCGGTCTACAATGAGCAGTTCTTC
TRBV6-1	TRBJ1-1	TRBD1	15	CASSHTGGLNTEAFF	TGTGCCAGCAGCCACACAGGGGGCCTGAACACTGAAGCTTTCTTT
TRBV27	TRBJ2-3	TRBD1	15	CASSYDRVWTDTQYF	TGTGCCAGCAGTTATGACAGGGTCTGGACAGATACGCAGTATTTT
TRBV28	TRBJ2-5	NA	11	CASSYRETQYF	TGTGCCAGCAGTTATCGAGAGACCCAGTACTTC
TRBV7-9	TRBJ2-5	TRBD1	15	CASSSGTGGWETQYF	TGTGCCAGCAGCTCGGGGACAGGGGGATGGGAGACCCAGTACTTC
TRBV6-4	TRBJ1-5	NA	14	CASSEVYSNQPQHF	TGTGCCAGCAGTGAAGTCTATAGCAATCAGCCCCAGCATTTT
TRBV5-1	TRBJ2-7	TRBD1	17	CASSVSSSGTGRYEQYF	TGCGCCAGCAGCGTATCTAGCTCCGGGACAGGACGCTACGAGCAGTACTTC
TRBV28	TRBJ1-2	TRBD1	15	CASSLNQGESPGYTF	TGTGCCAGCAGTTTAAATCAGGGGGAGAGCCCTGGCTACACCTTC
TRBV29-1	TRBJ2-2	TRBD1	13	CSAGQGNTGELFF	TGCAGCGCTGGACAGGGGAACACCGGGGAGCTGTTTTTT
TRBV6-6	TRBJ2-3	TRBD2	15	CASSWTTSGRDTQYF	TGTGCCAGCAGTTGGACGACTAGCGGGAGGGATACGCAGTATTTT
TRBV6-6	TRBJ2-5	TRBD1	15	CASSPDRQGEKTQYF	TGTGCCAGCAGCCCAGATAGACAGGGGGAGAAGACCCAGTACTTC
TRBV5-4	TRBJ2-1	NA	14	CASSLWAGSSEQFF	TGTGCCAGCAGCTTGTGGGCGGGGAGTAGTGAGCAGTTCTTC
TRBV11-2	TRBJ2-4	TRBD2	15	CASSNPRAAGDIQYF	TGTGCCAGCAGCAACCCCCGGGCGGCGGGAGACATTCAGTACTTC
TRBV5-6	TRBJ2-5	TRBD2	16	CASSLAARGGKETQYF	TGTGCCAGCAGCTTGGCCGCTCGGGGAGGGAAAGAGACCCAGTACTTC
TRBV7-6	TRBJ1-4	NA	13	CASSPRPNEKLFF	TGTGCCAGCAGCCCCCGTCCTAATGAAAAACTGTTTTTT
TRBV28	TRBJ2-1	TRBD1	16	CASSSSSGGNYNEQFF	TGTGCCAGCAGTTCCTCCTCAGGGGGCAACTACAATGAGCAGTTCTTC
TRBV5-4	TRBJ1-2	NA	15	CASSSPPGGAFGYTF	TGTGCCAGCAGCTCCCCTCCGGGGGGCGCATTTGGCTACACCTTC
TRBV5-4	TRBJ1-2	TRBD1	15	CASSPIPGQNYGYTF	TGTGCCAGCAGCCCGATACCGGGACAGAACTATGGCTACACCTTC
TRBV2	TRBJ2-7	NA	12	CASSEQGYEQYF	TGTGCCAGCAGTGAACAGGGCTACGAGCAGTACTTC
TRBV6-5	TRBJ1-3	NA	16	CASSSLVLSSGNTIYF	TGTGCCAGCAGTTCCCTCGTCCTTTCCTCTGGAAACACCATATATTTT
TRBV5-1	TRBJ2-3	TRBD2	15	CASSSTSGPTDTQYF	TGCGCCAGCAGCTCGACTAGCGGCCCCACAGATACGCAGTATTTT
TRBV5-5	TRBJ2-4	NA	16	CASSFQGTSAKNIQYF	TGTGCCAGCAGCTTTCAGGGGACATCTGCCAAAAACATTCAGTACTTC
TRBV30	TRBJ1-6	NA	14	CAWSVSSYNSPLHF	TGTGCCTGGAGCGTGAGCTCCTATAATTCACCCCTCCACTTT
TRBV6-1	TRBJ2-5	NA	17	CASSEHRGSARKETQYF	TGTGCCAGCAGTGAACACCGCGGTAGCGCGCGAAAAGAGACCCAGTACTTC
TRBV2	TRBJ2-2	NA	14	CASRRTEVTGELFF	TGTGCCAGCAGGAGGACGGAGGTCACCGGGGAGCTGTTTTTT
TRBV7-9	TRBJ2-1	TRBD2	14	CASSFDTSVNEQFF	TGTGCCAGCAGCTTCGATACTAGCGTCAATGAGCAGTTCTTC
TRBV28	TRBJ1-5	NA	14	CASSFWQGGQPQHF	TGTGCCAGCAGTTTTTGGCAGGGTGGTCAGCCCCAGCATTTT
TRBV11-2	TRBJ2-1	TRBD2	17	CASSPRRLAGLMDEQFF	TGTGCCAGCAGCCCCCGGCGACTAGCGGGTCTTATGGATGAGCAGTTCTTC
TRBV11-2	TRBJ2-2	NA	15	CASSLGGHLTGELFF	TGTGCCAGCAGCTTAGGTGGGCACCTCACCGGGGAGCTGTTTTTT